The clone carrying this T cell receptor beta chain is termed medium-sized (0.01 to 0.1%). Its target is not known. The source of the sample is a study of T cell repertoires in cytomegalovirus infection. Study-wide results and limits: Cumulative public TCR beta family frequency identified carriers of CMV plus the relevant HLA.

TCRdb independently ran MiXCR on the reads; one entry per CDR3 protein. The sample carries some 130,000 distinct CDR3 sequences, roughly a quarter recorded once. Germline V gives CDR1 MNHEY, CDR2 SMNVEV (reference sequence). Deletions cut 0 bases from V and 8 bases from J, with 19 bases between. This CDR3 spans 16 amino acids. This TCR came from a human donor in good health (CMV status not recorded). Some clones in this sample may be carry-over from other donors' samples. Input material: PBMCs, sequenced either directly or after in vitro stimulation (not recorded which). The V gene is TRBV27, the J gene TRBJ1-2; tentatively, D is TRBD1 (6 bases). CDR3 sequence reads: CASSLSLGGGLEGYTF. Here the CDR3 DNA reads TGTGCCAGCAGTTTATCCCTCGGCGGGGGGCTGGAGGGCTACACCTTC.